The TCR beta chain described here comes from a study of T cell responses to AZD1222 COVID-19 vaccine (dated by TCRdb to about 2021). Context from the whole study: Because spike-specific TCR depth and breadth did not differ between the two schedules, AZD1222 recipients who got a second dose at roughly 4 weeks were pooled with those who got a second dose at roughly 12 weeks. A total of under 250 trial participants underwent TCR sequencing, of whom around 210 had received two doses of AZD1222 and 26 had received two doses of the MenACWY control vaccine. Trial participants were enrolled into age subgroups of 18-55, 56-69 and 70-plus years, which contained 148, 28 and 57 TCR-sequenced participants, respectively.

The CDR3 regions of human TCRbeta chains were analyzed by immunosequencing. The authors' analysis ran thus. TCRs in the repertoires were matched against a reference library of SARS-CoV-2-specific TCRs that had been generated with the MIRA antigen-specificity platform. Breadth meant the fraction of unique TCRs that were SARS-CoV-2-associated, whereas depth meant the fraction of total T cells that were SARS-CoV-2-associated. Using the MIRA data, every spike-specific TCR was mapped to the spike region that the TCR reacted to and assigned to either a CD4 or a CD8 class. Log10-transformed breadth and depth values were compared by one-way ANOVA with Sidak's multiple comparisons tests. TCRdb took this table from immuneACCESS and kept in-frame rearrangements with V and J called. Such tables lack part of the clones; where checked against another copy, unresolved V genes explain under half of the gap, and the rest is unexplained. The DNA was the basis for D and trimming; V, J and clone size are from that table. The sample table lists roughly 170,000 clones, around 93% of them with a count of one. Under 2.5% of the sample is in the top ten clones.

Of note for this clone: The specificity of this receptor is unknown. Base qualities are not provided; no much larger clone lies one nucleotide away.

What the work shows at the level of the full study, not this receptor alone: Most participants were white British and females outnumbered males, and the authors suggested that clonal diversity may have been underestimated. The vaccine-associated CD4 TCRs covered the entire spike protein, and the dominant responses fell in regions 160-218 and 743-854. After two AZD1222 doses, spike-specific TCR breadth and depth were significantly higher than at day 0 and than in MenACWY recipients. In the small 56-69-year group, the increase in depth fell short of significance, most likely because of low power. Conclusions about previously exposed vaccinees are limited because only a handful of AZD1222 recipients were SARS-CoV-2 seropositive at baseline. Nearly half of unique spike-specific TCRs reportedly recognized epitopes outside regions mutated in the B.1.351 and B.1.1.7 variants. Because no samples from the day 14 peak response were available, repertoires could be characterized only after the peak T cell response.

The label giving this sample's time point can be read as: baseline before first vaccination. Samples from vaccinated people were obtained from the UK trials COV001 and COV002, which included a single-blind randomized controlled phase 2/3 trial of AZD1222 (ChAdOx1 nCoV-19) in healthy adults. For TCRbeta chain sequencing, PBMC samples from trial participants were taken at day 0 and at day 28 after the second dose. Material: peripheral blood, obtained on day 0 of AZD1222 vaccination. The sequence was collected from an adult in good health.

The nucleotides read TGTGCCAGCAGCTTAGGGACAGGGGGCCCGTATAGCAATCAGCCCCAGCATTTT. Its product reads: CASSLGTGGPYSNQPQHF. The V gene is TRBV11-2 and the J gene is TRBJ1-5; the junction holds 11 bases that match TRBD1. CDR1 is given as SGHAT and CDR2 as FQNNGV, both from the germline V gene. For this chain, trimming is 1 base at the V end and 0 bases at the J end, and the number of junction bases without a gene match is 5. The CDR3 starts with the cysteine, ends with the phenylalanine, and has 18 residues. This entry keeps only the CDR3 DNA: 54 bases, framed from base 1.